One T cell receptor (beta chain) is described in this entry. Its target is not known. V gave up 0 bases and J gave up 4 bases; unmatched junction bases: 10. This CDR3 has 19 residues. Germline lookup yields CDR1 WSHSY and CDR2 SAAADI. Sequencing used immunoSEQ multiplex PCR; TCRdb keeps in-frame clones, though not all of them. The repertoire holds 45,000 to 55,000 clones, 75% to 85% seen once, with about 1.2% in the top ten. This entry comes from a study of OX40 agonist ivuxolimab in advanced cancers. Study context: The patients' treatment was ivuxolimab, an agonistic anti-OX40 (CD134) antibody. Patients receiving dose escalation had hepatocellular carcinoma, melanoma, renal cell or head and neck cancer. Study-level findings and limits: With doses of 0.1 to 3.0 mg/kg, CD4+ and CD8+ blood T cells had undergone clonal expansion by week 6.

Blood sampling was done at baseline, cycle 4 day 1, and cycle 7 day 1. This TCR was sampled from an adult with an advanced solid tumor such as melanoma, head and neck, liver or kidney cancer. The rearrangement links TRBV10-2 to TRBJ2-6; 9 bases align to TRBD1. The specimen comprised CD4+ or CD8+ T cells sorted from blood, sampled in a trial of the OX40 agonist ivuxolimab. The CDR3 protein is CASSESKSTGGPGANVLTF. CDR3 coding DNA: TGCGCCAGCAGTGAGTCGAAATCCACAGGGGGCCCCGGGGCCAACGTCCTGACTTTC.